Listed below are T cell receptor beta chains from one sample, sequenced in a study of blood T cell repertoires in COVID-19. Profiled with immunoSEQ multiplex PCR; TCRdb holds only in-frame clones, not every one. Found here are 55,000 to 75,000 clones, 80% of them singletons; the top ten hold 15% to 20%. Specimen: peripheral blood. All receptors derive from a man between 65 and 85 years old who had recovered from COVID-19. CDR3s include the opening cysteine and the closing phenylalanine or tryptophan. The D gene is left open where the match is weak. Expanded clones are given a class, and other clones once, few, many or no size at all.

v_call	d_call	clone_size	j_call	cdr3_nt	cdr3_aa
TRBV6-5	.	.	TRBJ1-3	TGTGCCAGCCGGACAGCACCCATCTCTGGAAACACCATATATTTT	CASRTAPISGNTIYF
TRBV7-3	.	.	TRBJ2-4	TGTGCCAGCAGCTTAGGGACTTTCGGGGACAGCATTCAGTACTTC	CASSLGTFGDSIQYF
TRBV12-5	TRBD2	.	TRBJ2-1	TGTGCTAGTGGTTTGTTCGGGACTAGCGGGGCCGATAATGAGCAGTTCTTC	CASGLFGTSGADNEQFF
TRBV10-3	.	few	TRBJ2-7	TGTGCCATCAGTGAGTCGGGGCCCCGACAAACCTACGAGCAGTACTTC	CAISESGPRQTYEQYF
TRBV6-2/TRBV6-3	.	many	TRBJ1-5	TGTGCCAGCAGTTACCAAGGGGGCAATCAGCCCCAGCATTTT	CASSYQGGNQPQHF
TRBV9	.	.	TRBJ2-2	TGTGCCAGCAGCCCGCGGACAGAAGCCCTCACCGGGGAGCTGTTTTTT	CASSPRTEALTGELFF
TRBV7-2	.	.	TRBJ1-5	TGTGCCAGCAGCTTAGTGGCGGTGGTTGGCAATCAGCCCCAGCATTTT	CASSLVAVVGNQPQHF
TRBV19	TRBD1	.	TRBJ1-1	TGTGCCAGTAGTTACGGGACAGGGAACACTGAAGCTTTCTTT	CASSYGTGNTEAFF
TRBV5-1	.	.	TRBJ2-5	TGCGCCAGCAGCCTCGGGATAGATCTCCAAGAGACCCAGTACTTC	CASSLGIDLQETQYF
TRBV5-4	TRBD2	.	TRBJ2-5	TGTGCCAGCAGCTCAAAGACTAGCGGGGGTCAAGAGACCCAGTACTTC	CASSSKTSGGQETQYF
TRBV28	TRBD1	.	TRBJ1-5	TGTGCCAGCAGTTTTGACAGGGGCAATCAGCCCCAGCATTTT	CASSFDRGNQPQHF
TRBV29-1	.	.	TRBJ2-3	TGCAGCGTTCACGCGGTTACTAGCACAGATACGCAGTATTTT	CSVHAVTSTDTQYF
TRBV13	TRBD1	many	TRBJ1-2	TGTGCCAGCAGCCTAGGGACAGGGGGCTATGGCTACACCTTC	CASSLGTGGYGYTF
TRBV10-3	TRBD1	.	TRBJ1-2	TGTGCCATCAGTGAGACCCCTTTAACAGGGGGCAATGGCTACACCTTC	CAISETPLTGGNGYTF
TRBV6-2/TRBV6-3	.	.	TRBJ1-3	TGTGCCAGCAGTTACTCGAGCCGGGGATCCACCTCTGGAAACACCATATATTTT	CASSYSSRGSTSGNTIYF
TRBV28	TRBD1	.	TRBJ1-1	TGTGCCAGCAGTTTGACCGACAGGGTGAACACTGAAGCTTTCTTT	CASSLTDRVNTEAFF
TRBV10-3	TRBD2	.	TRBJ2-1	TGTGCCATCAGTGATGGGGGCGGGGGGGCCCATGAGCAGTTCTTC	CAISDGGGGAHEQFF
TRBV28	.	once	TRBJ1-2	TGTGCCAGCAATTTTCAGGGGTGGTCGGCTGGCTACACCTTC	CASNFQGWSAGYTF
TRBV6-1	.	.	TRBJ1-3	TGTGCCAGCAGTGAAATATTCAGGGGTGGAAACACCATATATTTT	CASSEIFRGGNTIYF
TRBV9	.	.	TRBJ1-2	TGTGCCAGCAGCCCTCCGGCAGGGCATGGCTACACCTTC	CASSPPAGHGYTF
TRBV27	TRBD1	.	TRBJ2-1	TGTGCCAGCGGCCGGGACAGGGGACTTCATGAGCAGTTCTTC	CASGRDRGLHEQFF
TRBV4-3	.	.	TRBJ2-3	TGCGCCAGCAGCCAAGATCGAATCCAGGCTACCACAGATACGCAGTATTTT	CASSQDRIQATTDTQYF
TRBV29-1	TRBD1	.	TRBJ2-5	TGCAGCACCGGACAGGGGGCGTCCCTTGGAGAGACCCAGTACTTC	CSTGQGASLGETQYF
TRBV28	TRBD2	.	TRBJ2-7	TGTGCCAGCAGTTTTAGTATTAGCGGGGGGGCTGACGAGCAGTACTTC	CASSFSISGGADEQYF
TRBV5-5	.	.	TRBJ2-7	TGTGCCAGCAGTTCCCATGGCGGGGGCGGCTACGAGCAGTACTTC	CASSSHGGGGYEQYF
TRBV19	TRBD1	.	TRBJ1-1	TGTGCCAGTAGCCTCGGGCCGGGACAGCCGAACACTGAAGCTTTCTTT	CASSLGPGQPNTEAFF
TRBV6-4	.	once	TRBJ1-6	TGTGCCAGCACTGACCGTCCGAATTCACCCCTCCACTTT	CASTDRPNSPLHF
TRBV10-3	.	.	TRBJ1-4	TGTGCCATCAGTTCAGTCCCGGGAACAACTAATGAAAAACTGTTTTTT	CAISSVPGTTNEKLFF
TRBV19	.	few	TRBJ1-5	TGTGCCAGTAGTAAAGGACCTATACTTGGGGCTCAGCCCCAGCATTTT	CASSKGPILGAQPQHF
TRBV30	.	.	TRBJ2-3	TGTGCCTGGAGTCGGGGGAGCACTAGCACAGATACGCAGTATTTT	CAWSRGSTSTDTQYF
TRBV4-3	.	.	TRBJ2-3	TGCGCCAGCAGCCAAGATCGGTCCCCAGGGACAGATACGCAGTATTTT	CASSQDRSPGTDTQYF
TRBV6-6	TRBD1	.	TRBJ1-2	TGTGCCAGCACACAGGGGGCAGAAGGGGGCTACACCTTC	CASTQGAEGGYTF
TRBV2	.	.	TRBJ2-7	TGTGCCAGCAGGGCCCTTTCGGGCTACGAGCAGTACTTC	CASRALSGYEQYF
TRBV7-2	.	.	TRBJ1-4	TGTGCCAGCAGGGCCAGGGGCGCAACTAATGAAAAACTGTTTTTT	CASRARGATNEKLFF
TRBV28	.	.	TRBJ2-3	TGTGCCAGCCGTGCGGGGAGCACAGATTCGCAGTATTTT	CASRAGSTDSQYF
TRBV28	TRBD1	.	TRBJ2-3	TGTGCCAGCAGTCGAACCGGGACAGGCACAGATACGCAGTATTTT	CASSRTGTGTDTQYF
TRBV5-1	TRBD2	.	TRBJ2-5	TGCGCCAGCAGCTCAATTCTAGCGGGGGATAGGGAGACCCAGTACTTC	CASSSILAGDRETQYF
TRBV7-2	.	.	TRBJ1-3	TGTGCCAGCAGCCCGGACAGTAGGGGCGAAAACACCATATATTTT	CASSPDSRGENTIYF
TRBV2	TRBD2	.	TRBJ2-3	TGTGCCAGCACGGGACTAGGGGGGACAGATACGCAGTATTTT	CASTGLGGTDTQYF
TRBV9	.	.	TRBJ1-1	TGTGCCAGCAGCGTAAACGGGGGAGAGGCTTTCTTT	CASSVNGGEAFF
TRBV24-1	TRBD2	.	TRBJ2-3	TGTGCCACCAGTGCCGCTAGCGGGGTCGCAGATACGCAGTATTTT	CATSAASGVADTQYF
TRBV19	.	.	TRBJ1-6	TGTGCCAGTAGTATGGGGGGACGGGGCTCGGCACCCCTCCACTTT	CASSMGGRGSAPLHF
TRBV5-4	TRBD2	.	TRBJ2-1	TGTGCCAGCAGCCACAGGACTAGCGACAATGAGCAGTTCTTC	CASSHRTSDNEQFF
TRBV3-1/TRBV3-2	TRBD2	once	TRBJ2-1	TGTGCCAGCAGCCAAGATCTTACTAGCGGCCTATCAGATTCCTACAATGAGCAGTTCTTC	CASSQDLTSGLSDSYNEQFF
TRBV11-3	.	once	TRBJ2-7	TGTGCCAGCAGCTTAAACAGGGATTGGGAGCAGTACTTC	CASSLNRDWEQYF
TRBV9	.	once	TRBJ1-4	TGTGCCAGCAGCGTAGCTACGGTGGAGAATGAAAAACTGTTTTTT	CASSVATVENEKLFF
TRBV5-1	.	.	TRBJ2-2	TGCGCCAGCAGAGGGGTTTCGAACACCGGGGAGCTGTTTTTT	CASRGVSNTGELFF
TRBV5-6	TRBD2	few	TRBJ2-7	TGTGCCAGCAGCGGCCTGGAGGGGACTAGGCCCTACGAGCAGTACTTC	CASSGLEGTRPYEQYF
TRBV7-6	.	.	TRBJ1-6	TGTGCCAGCGGGTCGGAGGGAGATTATAATTCACCCCTCCACTTT	CASGSEGDYNSPLHF
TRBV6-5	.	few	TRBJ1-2	TGTGCCAGCAGTTACTCGAGGCAGGGTGGTAACTATGGCTACACCTTC	CASSYSRQGGNYGYTF
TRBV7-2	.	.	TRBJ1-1	TGTGCCAGCAGCTTAGGGGGCGGATCCACTGAAGCTTTCTTT	CASSLGGGSTEAFF
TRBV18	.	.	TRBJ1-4	TGTGCCAGCTCACCACCGGGAACAGGGTCTGAAAAACTGTTTTTT	CASSPPGTGSEKLFF